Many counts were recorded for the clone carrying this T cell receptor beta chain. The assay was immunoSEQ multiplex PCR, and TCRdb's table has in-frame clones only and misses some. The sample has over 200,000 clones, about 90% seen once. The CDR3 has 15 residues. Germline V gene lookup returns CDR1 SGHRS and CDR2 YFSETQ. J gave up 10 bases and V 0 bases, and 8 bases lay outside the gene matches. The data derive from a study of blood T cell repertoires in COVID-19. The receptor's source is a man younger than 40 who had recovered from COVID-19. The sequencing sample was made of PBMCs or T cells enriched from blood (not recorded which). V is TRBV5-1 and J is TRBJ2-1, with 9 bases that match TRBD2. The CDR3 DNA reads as TGCGCCAGCAGCTTGGAGGCTAGCGGGGTCCAAGAGCAGTTCTTC. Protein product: CASSLEASGVQEQFF.